The sequence of this TCR beta chain was determined in a study of beta chain features in type 1 diabetes. Findings and limits, study-wide: People with Type 1 diabetes carried modestly yet significantly shorter TCRB CDR3s in all four CD4+ subsets.

In the case of this clone: Its specificity is unknown.

From germline, CDR1 is SGHDT and CDR2 YYEEEE. The CDR3 extends over 18 amino acids. The J segment lost 0 bases and the V segment lost 4 bases, leaving 14 bases of the junction unmatched. Isolated RNA was reverse transcribed in full, so expressed TCRB transcripts were sequenced. Here immunoSEQ multiplex PCR was the method, and the copy in TCRdb shows in-frame clones only, minus some. The repertoire holds some 350,000 clones, with around an eighth as singletons. Sequenced sample: naive CD4+ T cells from blood. The receptor's source is a woman aged 18-29 years with type 1 diabetes. The V gene is TRBV5-6, the J gene TRBJ2-3; the match to TRBD2 covers 7 bases. The CDR3 DNA reads as TGTGCCAGCAGCCAGGGTCTACCTAGCGGCCCTAGCACAGATACGCAGTATTTT. It translates to CASSQGLPSGPSTDTQYF. Looking up the rest from reference TRBV5-6 and TRBJ2-3 gives the full variable domain: DAGVTQSPTHLIKTRGQQVTLRCSPKSGHDTVSWYQQALGQGPQFIFQYYEEEERQRGNFPDRFSGHQFPNYSSELNVNALLLGDSALYLCASSQGLPSGPSTDTQYFGPGTRLTVL.